This TCR beta chain was observed in a study of PD-L1 blockade in urothelial cancer (dated by TCRdb to about 2017). As for the study more broadly: Therapy was started at some point between 2014 and 2016 for all patients, and atezolizumab 1,200 mg was administered intravenously every 3 weeks. About 85% of the 29 patients were males with bladder-origin urothelial cancer, and 18 of 29 reported a prior smoking history. Patients had an ECOG performance status of 0 or 1 and had received between 0 and 3 prior chemotherapy regimens. Blood samples were analyzed 3 weeks after the start of treatment (second dose) and 6 weeks after the start of treatment. A median of approximately 140,000 T cells and some 90,000 unique TCRs was obtained from blood samples, and a median clonality of approximately 0.08 was observed. Somatic, immune and clinical correlates of response to PD-L1 blockade with atezolizumab in urothelial cancer were the focus of an exploratory multi-omic analysis. Pretreatment tumor samples, along with matched peripheral blood serially collected before and after atezolizumab treatment, were subjected to TCR sequencing. Durable clinical benefit was defined as a progression-free survival longer than 6 months, and TCR features were additionally tested against progression-free survival and overall survival. In the same patients who had TCR sequencing, pretreatment tumors also underwent whole exome sequencing and RNA sequencing. Some ten patients reached durable clinical benefit, while 15 to 25 patients did not. Some 30 patients had pretreatment blood TCR-seq, approximately 24 had at least one posttreatment blood collection, and approximately 24 had tumor TCR-seq. Results and caveats for the whole study, not just this receptor: Among patients with durable benefit, tumor-associated TCR clones showed greater expansion in peripheral blood 3 weeks after treatment started (n = 22, p = 0.022). A pretreatment peripheral blood TCR clonality below the median was linked to improved progression-free and overall survival. Because of the small sample size (n ≈ 30) and the many exploratory analyses performed, the results are intended to be regarded as hypothesis-generating.

Concerning this clone: This receptor's antigen is unknown. Base qualities are missing; no much larger clone stands one base away.

CDR1 and CDR2 (SGHTA, FQGNSA) derive from the germline V gene. Trimmed from V: 0 bases; trimmed from J: 7 bases; junction bases lacking a gene match: 2. The CDR3 runs 13 amino acids, cysteine and phenylalanine included. The read is trimmed to its CDR3 DNA, 39 bases read in frame from base 1. The cohort included 25 to 30 patients with locally advanced or metastatic urothelial carcinoma who were treated at Memorial Sloan Kettering on a trial protocol. Peripheral blood mononuclear cells were collected from each patient pretreatment and during treatment, giving between 1 and 8 total time points per patient. The Qiagen DNeasy Blood extraction kit was used to purify genomic DNA from total PBMCs and tumor samples. Collected pretreatment and during treatment, PBMCs were isolated and stored as previously described. To estimate absolute template abundance from read counts, synthetic TCR analog templates were spiked into each PCR. The immunoSEQ assay was used to amplify TCRbeta CDR3 regions from genomic DNA with bias-controlled V and J gene primers. Rearranged TCRbeta segments were sequenced at approximately 20X coverage. Under the source paper's analysis protocol: Clustering was used to correct sequencing errors, and CDR3s were annotated against IMGT so that V, D and J genes could be assigned. Only productive TCRbeta rearrangements were used in downstream analyses, excluding out-of-frame or stop-codon sequences. To compute clonality, Shannon entropy was normalized by the log of the number of unique productive sequences and then subtracted from one. Fisher's exact test with Benjamini-Hochberg correction, using a cutoff of adjusted p below 0.01, was how clones that differed between time points or between blood and tumor were identified. This immuneACCESS table, as held by TCRdb, lists in-frame sequences with V and J called but not all clones. Of the missing ones, under half trace to an unresolved V gene in checked studies; the others have no known cause. The D gene and trimming were derived from the DNA, and the V and J assignments and clone size from that table. The sample yields tens of thousands of clones; roughly 86% were counted once. The ten largest clones represent about a sixth of the sample.

The sequencing used PBMCs, collected around atezolizumab (anti-PD-L1) treatment. The receptor was derived from a man aged 55-75 years with urothelial cancer. The rearrangement joined TRBV7-2 to TRBJ1-2; the central 7 bases match TRBD1. The DNA sequence is given as TGTGCCAGCAGCTTAGCCGGGACAGTTGGCTACACCTTC. The encoded protein is CASSLAGTVGYTF.